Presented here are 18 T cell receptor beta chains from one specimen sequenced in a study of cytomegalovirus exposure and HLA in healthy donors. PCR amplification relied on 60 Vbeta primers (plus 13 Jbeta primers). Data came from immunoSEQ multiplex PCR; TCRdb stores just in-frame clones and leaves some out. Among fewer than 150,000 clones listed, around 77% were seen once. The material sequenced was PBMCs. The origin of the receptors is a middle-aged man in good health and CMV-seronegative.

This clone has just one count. The CDR3 DNA reads as TGCGCCAGCAGCCCTGGATGGGGCGGGATAGTCACAGATACGCAGTATTTT. Its protein is CASSPGWGGIVTDTQYF. This chain joins TRBV5-1 and TRBJ2-3; a possible D gene is TRBD2 (6 bases). Trimming removed 4 bases from V and 2 bases from J, with 20 bases in between. The CDR3 has 17 residues. Germline assignment: CDR1 SGHRS and CDR2 YFSETQ. Complete variable domain (other parts from reference TRBV5-1 and TRBJ2-3): KAGVTQTPRYLIKTRGQQVTLSCSPISGHRSVSWYQQTPGQGLQFLFEYFSETQRNKGNFPGRFSGRQFSNSRSEMNVSTLELGDSALYLCASSPGWGGIVTDTQYFGPGTRLTVL.

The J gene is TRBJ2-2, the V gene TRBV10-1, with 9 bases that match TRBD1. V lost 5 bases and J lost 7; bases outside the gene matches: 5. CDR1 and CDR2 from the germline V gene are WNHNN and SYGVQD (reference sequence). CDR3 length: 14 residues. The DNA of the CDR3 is TGCGCCAGCAGTCGCGGACAGGGGAGCGGGGAGCTGTTTTTT. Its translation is CASSRGQGSGELFF.

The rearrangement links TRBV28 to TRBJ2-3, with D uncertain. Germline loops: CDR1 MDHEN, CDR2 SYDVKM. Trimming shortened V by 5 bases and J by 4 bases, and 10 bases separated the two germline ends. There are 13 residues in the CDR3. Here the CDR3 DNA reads TGTGCCAGCAGTCCAGGAAGTCCAGATACGCAGTATTTT. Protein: CASSPGSPDTQYF.

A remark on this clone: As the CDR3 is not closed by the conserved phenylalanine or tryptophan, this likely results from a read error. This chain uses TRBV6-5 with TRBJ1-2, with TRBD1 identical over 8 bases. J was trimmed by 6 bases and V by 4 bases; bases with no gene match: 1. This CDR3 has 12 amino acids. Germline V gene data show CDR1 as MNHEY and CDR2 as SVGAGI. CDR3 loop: CASSSTGDGYTL. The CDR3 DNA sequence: TGTGCCAGCAGTTCGACAGGGGATGGCTACACCCTC.

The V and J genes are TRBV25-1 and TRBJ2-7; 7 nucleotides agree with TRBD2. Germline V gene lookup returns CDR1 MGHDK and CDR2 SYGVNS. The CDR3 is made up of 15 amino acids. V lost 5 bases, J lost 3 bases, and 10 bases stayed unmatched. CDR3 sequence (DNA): TGTGCCAGCAGTCTAGGACCGGGAGGAAACTACGAGCAGTACTTC. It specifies CASSLGPGGNYEQYF.

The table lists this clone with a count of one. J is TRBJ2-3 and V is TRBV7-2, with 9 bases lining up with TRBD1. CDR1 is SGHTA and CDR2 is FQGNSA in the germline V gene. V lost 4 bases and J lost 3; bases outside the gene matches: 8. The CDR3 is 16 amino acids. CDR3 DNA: TGTGCCAGCAGCTCCCGGACAGGGGTAAGGACAGATACGCAGTATTTT. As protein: CASSSRTGVRTDTQYF. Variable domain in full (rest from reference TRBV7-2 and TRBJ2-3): GAGVSQSPSNKVTEKGKDVELRCDPISGHTALYWYRQSLGQGLEFLIYFQGNSAPDKSGLPSDRFSAERTGGSVSTLTIQRTQQEDSAVYLCASSSRTGVRTDTQYFGPGTRLTVL.

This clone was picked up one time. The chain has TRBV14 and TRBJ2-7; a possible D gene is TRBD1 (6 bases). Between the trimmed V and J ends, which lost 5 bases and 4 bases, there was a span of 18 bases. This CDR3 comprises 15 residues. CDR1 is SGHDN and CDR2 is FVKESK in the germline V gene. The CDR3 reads CASSYLDSYGYEQYF. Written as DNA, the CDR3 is TGTGCCAGCAGCTATTTGGACAGCTATGGGTACGAGCAGTACTTC.

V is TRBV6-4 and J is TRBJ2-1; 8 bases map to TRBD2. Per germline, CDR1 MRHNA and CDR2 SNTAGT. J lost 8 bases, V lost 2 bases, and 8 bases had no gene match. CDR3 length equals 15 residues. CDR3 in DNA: TGTGCCAGCAGTGACGACGGGAGGGCGGGCGATGAGCAGTTCTTC. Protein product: CASSDDGRAGDEQFF.

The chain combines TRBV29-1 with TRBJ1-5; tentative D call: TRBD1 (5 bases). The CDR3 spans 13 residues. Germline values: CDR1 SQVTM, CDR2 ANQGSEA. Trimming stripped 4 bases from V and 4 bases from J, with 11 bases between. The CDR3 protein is CSVGAGGNQPQHF. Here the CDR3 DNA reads TGCAGCGTTGGGGCCGGGGGGAATCAGCCCCAGCATTTT. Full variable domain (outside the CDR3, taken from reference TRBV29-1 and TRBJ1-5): SAVISQKPSRDICQRGTSLTIQCQVDSQVTMMFWYRQQPGQSLTLIATANQGSEATYESGFVIDKFPISRPNLTFSTLTVSNMSPEDSSIYLCSVGAGGNQPQHFGDGTRLSIL.

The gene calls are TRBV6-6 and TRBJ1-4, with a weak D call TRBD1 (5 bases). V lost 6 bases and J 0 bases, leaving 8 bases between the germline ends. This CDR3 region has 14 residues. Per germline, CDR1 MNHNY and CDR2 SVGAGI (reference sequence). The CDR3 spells CASRGQATNEKLFF. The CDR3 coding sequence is TGTGCCAGCAGGGGGCAGGCAACTAATGAAAAACTGTTTTTT.

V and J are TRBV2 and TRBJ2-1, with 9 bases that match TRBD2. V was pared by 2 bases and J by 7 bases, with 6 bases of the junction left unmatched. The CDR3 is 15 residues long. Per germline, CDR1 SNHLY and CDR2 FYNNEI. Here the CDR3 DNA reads TGTGCCAGCAGTGAACAGGGACTAGCTGGAAATGAGCAGTTCTTC. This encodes CASSEQGLAGNEQFF.

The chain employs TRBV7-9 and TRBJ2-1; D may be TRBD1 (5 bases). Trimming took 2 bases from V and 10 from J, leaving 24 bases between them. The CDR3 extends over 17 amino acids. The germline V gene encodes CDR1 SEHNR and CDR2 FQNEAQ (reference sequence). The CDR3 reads CASSLSQSAIQDLEQFF. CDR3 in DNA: TGTGCCAGCAGCTTAAGTCAAAGCGCCATACAGGATCTGGAGCAGTTCTTC.

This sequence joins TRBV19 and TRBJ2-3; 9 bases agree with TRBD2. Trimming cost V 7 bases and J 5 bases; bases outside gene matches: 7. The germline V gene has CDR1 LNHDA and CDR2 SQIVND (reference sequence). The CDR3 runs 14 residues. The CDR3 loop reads CASTREGQGDTQYF. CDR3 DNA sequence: TGTGCCAGTACGCGGGAGGGCCAAGGAGATACGCAGTATTTT. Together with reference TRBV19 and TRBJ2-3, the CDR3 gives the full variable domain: DGGITQSPKYLFRKEGQNVTLSCEQNLNHDAMYWYRQDPGQGLRLIYYSQIVNDFQKGDIAEGYSVSREKKESFPLTVTSAQKNPTAFYLCASTREGQGDTQYFGPGTRLTVL.

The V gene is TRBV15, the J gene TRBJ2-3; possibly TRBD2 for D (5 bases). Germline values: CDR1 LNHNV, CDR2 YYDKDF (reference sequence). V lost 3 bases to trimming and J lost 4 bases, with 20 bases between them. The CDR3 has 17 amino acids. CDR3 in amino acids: CATSSVFGLQRADTQYF. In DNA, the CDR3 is TGTGCCACCAGCAGCGTATTTGGACTCCAAAGGGCAGATACGCAGTATTTT.

Here the CDR3 reads CASSLTGGGDEQYF. CDR3 DNA: TGTGCCAGCAGCCTGACAGGGGGGGGTGACGAGCAGTACTTC. The chain employs TRBV11-2 and TRBJ2-7; 9 bases agree with TRBD1. The junction had 7 bases not matched to a gene; V was cut back by 5 bases and J by 5 bases. CDR1 is SGHAT and CDR2 is FQNNGV in the germline V gene. The CDR3 is 14 residues long. Using reference TRBV11-2 and TRBJ2-7 for the parts outside the CDR3, the full variable domain is EAGVAQSPRYKIIEKRQSVAFWCNPISGHATLYWYQQILGQGPKLLIQFQNNGVVDDSQLPKDRFSAERLKGVDSTLKIQPAKLEDSAVYLCASSLTGGGDEQYFGPGTRLTVT.

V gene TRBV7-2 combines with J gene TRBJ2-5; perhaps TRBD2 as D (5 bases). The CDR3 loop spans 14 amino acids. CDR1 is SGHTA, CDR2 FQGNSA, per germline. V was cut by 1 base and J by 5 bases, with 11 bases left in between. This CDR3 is CASSLGAGLETQYF. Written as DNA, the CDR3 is TGTGCCAGCAGCTTAGGGGCGGGTTTGGAGACCCAGTACTTC.

For the CDR3, the DNA is TGTGCCAGCAGCTTAGCTGGAGGAAACACTGAAGCTTTCTTT. The encoded protein is CASSLAGGNTEAFF. The rearrangement joins TRBV7-9 to TRBJ1-1; D not certain. The CDR3 has 14 amino acids. CDR1 SEHNR and CDR2 FQNEAQ come from the germline V gene (reference sequence). Trimming took off 0 bases at V and 2 bases at J, with 7 bases between the two ends.

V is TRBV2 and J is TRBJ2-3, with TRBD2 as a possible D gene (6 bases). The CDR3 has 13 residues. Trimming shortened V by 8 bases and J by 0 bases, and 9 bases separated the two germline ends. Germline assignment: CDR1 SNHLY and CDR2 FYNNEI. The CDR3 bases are TGTGCCAGCGGGGGGAGGAGCACAGATACGCAGTATTTT. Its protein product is CASGGRSTDTQYF.